Below, 5 T cell receptor beta chains from the same sample are listed, as sequenced in a study of T cell responses to AZD1222 COVID-19 vaccine. Generated by immunoSEQ multiplex PCR, the TCRdb table keeps only in-frame clones and is missing some. The sample has more than 85,000 clones, 70% to 90% seen once; the top ten hold about a sixth. Sample: peripheral blood, taken on day 0 of AZD1222 vaccination. Receptor source: an adult in good health.

The V call is TRBV9, the J call TRBJ2-5, with a weak D call TRBD1 (5 bases). Per the germline V gene, CDR1 is SGDLS and CDR2 is YYNGEE. CDR3 size: 13 residues. Trimming shortened V by 4 bases and J by 0 bases, and 7 bases separated the two germline ends. The CDR3 protein is CASSPGNQETQYF. Written as DNA, the CDR3 is TGTGCCAGCAGCCCAGGGAACCAAGAGACCCAGTACTTC.

The chain carries TRBV15 and TRBJ2-1; D uncertain. V dropped 0 bases and J dropped 7 bases, with 16 bases sitting between them. This CDR3 is built from 16 residues. Germline V gene sequence: CDR1 LNHNV, CDR2 YYDKDF (reference sequence). The CDR3 is CATSRETGLRRNEQFF. The CDR3 region has the DNA TGTGCCACCAGCAGAGAAACGGGCCTCCGTAGGAATGAGCAGTTCTTC.

The chain employs TRBV28 and TRBJ2-2, with D possibly TRBD2 on 5 matching bases. Trimming left V 7 bases short and J 0 bases short, with 12 bases between. The CDR3 runs 15 residues. CDR1 and CDR2 (germline): MDHEN, SYDVKM. The chain's CDR3 is CASIAGRANTGELFF. The CDR3 bases are TGTGCCAGCATCGCGGGTAGGGCGAACACCGGGGAGCTGTTTTTT.

The V gene is TRBV7-2, the J gene TRBJ2-7; 9 bases align to TRBD2. The CDR3 extends over 15 amino acids. Germline values: CDR1 SGHTA, CDR2 FQGNSA. V shed 5 bases, J shed 2 bases, and the junction held 7 bases outside the gene matches. CDR3 protein: CASSPLTSGTYEQYF. The CDR3 region has the DNA TGTGCCAGCAGCCCGCTGACTAGCGGCACCTACGAGCAGTACTTC.

The CDR3 coding sequence is TGTGCCAGCAGCGCCCAGACAGGGAATGTCTACGAGCAGTACTTC. Protein product: CASSAQTGNVYEQYF. The chain employs TRBV9 and TRBJ2-7; 7 nucleotides agree with TRBD1. J gave up 3 bases and V 3 bases, and 9 bases lay outside the gene matches. Germline CDR1 reads SGDLS; CDR2 reads YYNGEE. The CDR3 is made up of 15 amino acids.